Following are 4 T cell receptor beta chains from one sample sequenced in a study of blood T cells in healthy people across ages. Primed by a sample-barcoded 5' primer and a J-beta primer mix, a second PCR proceeded for 7 to 11 cycles. TCRdb passed the 5' RACE reads through MiXCR, listing each CDR3 protein once. The sample lists approximately 690,000 distinct CDR3 sequences; approximately 59% were seen once. Sequencing was carried out using blood. Every receptor here comes from a man aged 55 to 70 in good health.

The chain combines TRBV15 with TRBJ2-7; D gene uncertain. The germline gives CDR1 LNHNV, CDR2 YYDKDF (reference sequence). V was shortened by 6 bases and J by 4 bases, with 16 bases between the two germline ends. The CDR3 is 14 amino acids. CDR3 coding DNA: TGTGCCACCAGTCGTCAGGCTGGTGGGTACGAGCAGTACTTC. The encoded protein is CATSRQAGGYEQYF.

CDR3 bases: TGTGCCAGCAGCCCACAGGGGGCGAGTTCCTACGAGCAGTACTTC. This codes for CASSPQGASSYEQYF. The chain has TRBV12-3 or TRBV12-4 and TRBJ2-7; 9 nucleotides align to TRBD1. V dropped 6 bases and J dropped 1; count of bases not matched to a gene: 7. CDR3 size: 15 residues.

The genes are TRBV6-6 and TRBJ1-5; D gene unclear. This CDR3 has 15 residues. V gave up 7 bases and J gave up 5 bases, with 18 bases separating them. Germline values: CDR1 MNHNY, CDR2 SVGAGI (reference sequence). CDR3 in amino acids: CASTPRGWEHQPQHF. The CDR3, as DNA: TGTGCCAGCACCCCTCGAGGGTGGGAGCATCAGCCCCAGCATTTT.

The V call is TRBV20-1, the J call TRBJ2-7; 9 nucleotides line up with TRBD1. Per the germline V gene, CDR1 is DFQATT and CDR2 is SNEGSKA (reference sequence). The V and J ends lost 3 bases and 2 bases, in that order; junction bases with no gene match: 8. The CDR3 has 15 amino acids. CDR3 protein: CSASGTGLGAYEQYF. CDR3 sequence (DNA): TGCAGTGCTAGCGGGACAGGGTTAGGGGCCTACGAGCAGTACTTC.